A single TCR beta chain is shown here with its context. The antigen is unknown. Quantitative 5'-RACE with molecular barcodes was used to make the TCR beta libraries. One entry per CDR3 protein results from TCRdb running MiXCR on the 5' RACE reads. The table has about 250,000 distinct CDR3 sequences, under 20% seen once. This sample is part of a study of CD8 T cells in ankylosing spondylitis. Study-wide results and limits: A TCR beta motif made of fewer than ten highly homologous variants seemed typical of ankylosing spondylitis blood. The authors reported significant enrichment of disease-linked clones in matched ankylosing spondylitis synovial fluid. Disease-linked clones, CD8+, were relatively rare in peripheral blood.

Trimming removed 2 bases from V and 5 bases from J, with 15 bases in between. In germline, CDR1 is KGHDR, CDR2 SFDVKD. This CDR3 is built from 15 residues. The sequence came from a male donor with ankylosing spondylitis or in good health (not recorded which). The rearrangement links TRBV24-1 to TRBJ2-7, with no clear D. Sequenced input: blood, either unsorted or a sorted T cell fraction (not recorded which). Here the CDR3 reads CATSDSLGPSHEQYF. The CDR3 DNA reads TGTGCCACCAGTGATTCACTTGGGCCTTCCCACGAGCAGTACTTC.